Following are 3 T cell receptor beta chains from one sample sequenced in a study of cytomegalovirus exposure and HLA in healthy donors. Generated by immunoSEQ multiplex PCR, the TCRdb table keeps only in-frame clones and is missing some. The table has around 300,000 clones, approximately 86% seen once. The sample was PBMCs. The receptors originated from a woman between 25 and 40 years old in good health and CMV-seropositive.

The gene calls are TRBV7-2 and TRBJ1-1, with TRBD1 matching over 7 bases. This CDR3 region has 13 residues. Germline CDR1 and CDR2: SGHTA and FQGNSA. Germline trimming cut 3 bases from V and 3 bases from J; bases unmatched to any gene: 1. CDR3 residues: CASSFQGDTEAFF. The CDR3 DNA reads as TGTGCCAGCAGCTTCCAGGGGGACACTGAAGCTTTCTTT.

CDR3 sequence reads: CSEITGGEDTQYF. In nucleotides, the CDR3 is TGCAGCGAGATCACAGGGGGGGAAGATACGCAGTATTTT. The rearrangement joins TRBV29-1 to TRBJ2-3; D possibly corresponds to TRBD1 (8 bases). Germline values: CDR1 SQVTM, CDR2 ANQGSEA. The ends were cut back, 7 bases at V and 5 bases at J, with 16 bases in the middle. CDR3 length: 13 amino acids.

The V call is TRBV9, the J call TRBJ1-3, with TRBD1 as a possible D gene (6 bases). Germline CDR1 and CDR2: SGDLS and YYNGEE. CDR3 size: 15 residues. With 3 bases removed from V and 6 bases from J, the gap between germline ends came to 16 bases. CDR3 in amino acids: CASSEGGFRENTIYF. For the CDR3, the DNA is TGTGCCAGCAGCGAGGGGGGATTCAGGGAAAACACCATATATTTT.